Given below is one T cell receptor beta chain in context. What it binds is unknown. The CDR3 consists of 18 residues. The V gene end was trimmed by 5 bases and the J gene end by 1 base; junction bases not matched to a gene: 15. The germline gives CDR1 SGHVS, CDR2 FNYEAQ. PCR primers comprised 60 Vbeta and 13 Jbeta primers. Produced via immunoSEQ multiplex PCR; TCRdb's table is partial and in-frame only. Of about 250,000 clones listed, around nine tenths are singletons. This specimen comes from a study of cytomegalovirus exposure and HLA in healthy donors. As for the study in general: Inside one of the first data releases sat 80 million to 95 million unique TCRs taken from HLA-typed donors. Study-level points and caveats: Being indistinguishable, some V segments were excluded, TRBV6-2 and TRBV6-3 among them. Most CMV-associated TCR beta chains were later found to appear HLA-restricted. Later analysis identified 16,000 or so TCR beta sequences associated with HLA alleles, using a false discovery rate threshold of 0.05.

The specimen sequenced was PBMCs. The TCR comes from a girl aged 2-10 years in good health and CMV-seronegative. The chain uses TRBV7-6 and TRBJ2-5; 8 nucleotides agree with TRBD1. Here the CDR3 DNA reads TGTGCCAGCAGCATCCCAGGGACAGGCAAAGATTTCCAAGAGACCCAGTACTTC. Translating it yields CASSIPGTGKDFQETQYF. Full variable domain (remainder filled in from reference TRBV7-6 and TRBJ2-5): GAGVSQSPRYKVTKRGQDVALRCDPISGHVSLYWYRQALGQGPEFLTYFNYEAQQDKSGLPNDRFSAERPEGSISTLTIQRTEQRDSAMYRCASSIPGTGKDFQETQYFGPGTRLLVL.